This TCR beta chain was found in a study of T cells in localized non-small cell lung cancer. Trimming removed 1 base at V and 10 bases at J, with 10 bases between. The CDR3 runs 12 residues. Germline V gives CDR1 SEHNR, CDR2 FQNEAQ (reference sequence). Clones were sequenced by immunoSEQ multiplex PCR, and TCRdb holds only the in-frame ones, with some missing. The data contain approximately 24,000 clones, under 90% of them singletons. Sequences were derived from peripheral blood, sampled before any cancer treatment. The chain combines TRBV7-9 with TRBJ1-1, with D maybe TRBD1 (5 bases). The clonotype comes from a man aged 40 to 69 with stage I squamous cell lung carcinoma. CDR3 coding DNA: TGTGCCAGCAGCTTAGAGGACACGAGAGCTTTCTTT. Translated: CASSLEDTRAFF.